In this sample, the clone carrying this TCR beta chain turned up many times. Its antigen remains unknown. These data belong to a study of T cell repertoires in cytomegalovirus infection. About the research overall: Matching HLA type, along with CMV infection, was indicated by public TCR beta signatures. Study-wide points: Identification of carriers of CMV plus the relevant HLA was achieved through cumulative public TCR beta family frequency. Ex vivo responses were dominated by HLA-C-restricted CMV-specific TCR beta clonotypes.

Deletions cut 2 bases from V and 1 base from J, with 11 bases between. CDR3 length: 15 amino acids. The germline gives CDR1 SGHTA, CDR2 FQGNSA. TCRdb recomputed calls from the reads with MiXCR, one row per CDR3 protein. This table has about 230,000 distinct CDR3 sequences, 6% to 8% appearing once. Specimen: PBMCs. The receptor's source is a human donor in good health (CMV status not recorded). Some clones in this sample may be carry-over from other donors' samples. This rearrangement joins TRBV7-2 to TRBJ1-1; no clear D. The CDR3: CASSLSRAPNTEAFF. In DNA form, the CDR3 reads TGTGCCAGCAGCTTATCCCGGGCCCCGAACACTGAAGCTTTCTTT.